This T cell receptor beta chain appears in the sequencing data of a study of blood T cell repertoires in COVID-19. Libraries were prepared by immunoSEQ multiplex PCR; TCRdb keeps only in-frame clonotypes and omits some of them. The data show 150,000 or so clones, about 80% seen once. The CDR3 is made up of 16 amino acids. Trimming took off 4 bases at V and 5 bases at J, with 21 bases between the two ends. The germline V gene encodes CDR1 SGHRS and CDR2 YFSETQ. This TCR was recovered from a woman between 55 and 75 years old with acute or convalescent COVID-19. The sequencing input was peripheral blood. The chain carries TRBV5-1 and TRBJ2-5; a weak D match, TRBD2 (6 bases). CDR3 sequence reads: CASSGRGGWVGETQYF. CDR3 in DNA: TGCGCCAGCAGCGGTCGGGGAGGTTGGGTTGGGGAGACCCAGTACTTC.